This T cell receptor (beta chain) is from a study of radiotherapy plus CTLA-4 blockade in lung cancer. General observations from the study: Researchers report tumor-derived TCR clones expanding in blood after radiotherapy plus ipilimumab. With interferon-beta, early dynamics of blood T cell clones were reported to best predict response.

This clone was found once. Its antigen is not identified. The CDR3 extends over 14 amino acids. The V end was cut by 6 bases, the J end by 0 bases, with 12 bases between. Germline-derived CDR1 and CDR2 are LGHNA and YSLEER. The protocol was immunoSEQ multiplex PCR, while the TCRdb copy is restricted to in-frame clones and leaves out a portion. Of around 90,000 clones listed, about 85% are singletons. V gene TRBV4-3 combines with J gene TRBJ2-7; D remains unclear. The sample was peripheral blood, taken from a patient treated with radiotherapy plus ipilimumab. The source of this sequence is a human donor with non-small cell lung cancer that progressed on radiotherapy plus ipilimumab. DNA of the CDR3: TGCGCCAGCAGGGACCGTCTGAACTCCTACGAGCAGTACTTC. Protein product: CASRDRLNSYEQYF.